This T cell receptor (beta chain) was identified during a study of glioma-infiltrating T cells after dendritic cell vaccination. Overall study context: Glioblastoma patients came from Phase I and II dendritic cell vaccination trials.

The repertoire was sequenced with immunoSEQ multiplex PCR; TCRdb's copy has only in-frame clones and lacks some. The sample has some 91,000 clones, roughly 77% seen once. Time point indicated: after dendritic cell vaccination, including at tumor progression/relapse. Isocitrate dehydrogenase mutation was absent in all glioblastoma patients. Germline CDR1 is SGHTA and CDR2 is FQGNSA. The CDR3 has 14 residues. The germline V and J ends were trimmed by 1 base and 7 bases, with 8 bases remaining between them. The chain couples TRBV7-2 to TRBJ1-6, with D perhaps TRBD1 (6 bases). The starting material was blood, obtained after dendritic cell vaccination. This receptor was obtained from a human donor with glioblastoma. The CDR3, as DNA: TGTGCCAGCAGCTTAGGGACAGCCAATTCACCCCTCCACTTT. This encodes CASSLGTANSPLHF.